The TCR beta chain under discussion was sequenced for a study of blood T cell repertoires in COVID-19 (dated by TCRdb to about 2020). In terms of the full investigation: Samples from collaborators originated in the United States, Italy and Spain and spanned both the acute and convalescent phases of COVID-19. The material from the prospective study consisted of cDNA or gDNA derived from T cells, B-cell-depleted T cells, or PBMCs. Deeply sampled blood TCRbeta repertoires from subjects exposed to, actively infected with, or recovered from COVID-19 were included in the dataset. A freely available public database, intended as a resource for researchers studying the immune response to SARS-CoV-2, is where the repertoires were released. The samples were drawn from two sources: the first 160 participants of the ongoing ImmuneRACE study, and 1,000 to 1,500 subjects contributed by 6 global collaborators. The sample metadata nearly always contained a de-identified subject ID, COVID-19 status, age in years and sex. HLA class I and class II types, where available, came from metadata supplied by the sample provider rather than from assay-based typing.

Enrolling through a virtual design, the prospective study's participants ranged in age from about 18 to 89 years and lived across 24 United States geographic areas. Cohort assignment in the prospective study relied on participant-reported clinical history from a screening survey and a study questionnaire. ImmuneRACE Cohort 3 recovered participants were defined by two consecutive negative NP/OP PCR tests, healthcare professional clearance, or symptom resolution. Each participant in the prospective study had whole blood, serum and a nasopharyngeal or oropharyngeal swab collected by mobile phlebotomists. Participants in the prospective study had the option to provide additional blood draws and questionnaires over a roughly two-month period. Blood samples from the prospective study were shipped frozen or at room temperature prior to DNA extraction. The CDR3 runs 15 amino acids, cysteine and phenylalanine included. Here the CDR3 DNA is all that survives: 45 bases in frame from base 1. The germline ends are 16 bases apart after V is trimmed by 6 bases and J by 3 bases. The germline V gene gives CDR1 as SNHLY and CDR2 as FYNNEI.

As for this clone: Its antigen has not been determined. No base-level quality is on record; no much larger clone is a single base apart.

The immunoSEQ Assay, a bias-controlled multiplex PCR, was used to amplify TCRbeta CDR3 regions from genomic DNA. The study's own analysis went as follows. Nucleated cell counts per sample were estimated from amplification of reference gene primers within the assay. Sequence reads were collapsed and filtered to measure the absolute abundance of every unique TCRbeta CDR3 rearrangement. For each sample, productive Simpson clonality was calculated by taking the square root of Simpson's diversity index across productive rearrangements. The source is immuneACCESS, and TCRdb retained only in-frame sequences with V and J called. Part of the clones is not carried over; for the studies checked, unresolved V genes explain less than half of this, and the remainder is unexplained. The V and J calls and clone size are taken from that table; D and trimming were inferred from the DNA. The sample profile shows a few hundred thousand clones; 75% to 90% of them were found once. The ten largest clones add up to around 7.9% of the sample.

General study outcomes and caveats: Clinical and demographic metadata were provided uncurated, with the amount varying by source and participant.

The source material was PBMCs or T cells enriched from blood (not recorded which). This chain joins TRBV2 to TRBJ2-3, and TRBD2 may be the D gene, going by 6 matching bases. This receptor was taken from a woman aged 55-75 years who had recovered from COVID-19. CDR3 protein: CASSLDGGATDTQYF. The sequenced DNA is TGTGCCAGCAGCCTCGATGGAGGGGCTACAGATACGCAGTATTTT.